What follows are 6 T cell receptor beta chains derived from one specimen sequenced in a study of OX40 agonist ivuxolimab in advanced cancers. Sequencing used immunoSEQ multiplex PCR; TCRdb keeps in-frame clones, though not all of them. The sample gives roughly 36,000 clones, about 83% of which show up once; roughly 1.9% is in the top ten. Sequencing used CD4+ or CD8+ T cells sorted from blood, obtained in a trial of the OX40 agonist ivuxolimab. The receptors were gathered from an adult with an advanced solid tumor such as melanoma, head and neck, liver or kidney cancer.

The CDR3, as DNA: TGTGCCAGCAGTCCGACTAGCGGTTCATACAATGAGCAGTTCTTC. As protein: CASSPTSGSYNEQFF. The chain combines TRBV6-5 with TRBJ2-1, with TRBD2 identical over 9 bases. The ends lost 5 bases at V and 4 bases at J; junction bases unmatched: 6. Germline CDR1 is MNHEY and CDR2 is SVGAGI. The CDR3 covers 15 residues.

This clone was observed a few times. A read error may account for a junction end that differs from germline. The chain combines TRBV28 with TRBJ1-5, with D possibly TRBD1 on 6 matching bases. From germline, CDR1 is MDHEN and CDR2 SYDVKM. The length of the CDR3 is 14 residues. The chain's CDR3 is CASRLSGGHQPQHF. CDR3 coding DNA: TGTGCCAGCAGGTTATCGGGGGGGCACCAGCCCCAGCATTTT.

This clone has just one count. The rearrangement links TRBV6-5 to TRBJ2-7; a weak D match, TRBD2 (5 bases). The CDR3 spans 12 residues. V lost 6 bases and J 2 bases, leaving 8 bases between the germline ends. Germline V gene sequence: CDR1 MNHEY, CDR2 SVGAGI. In nucleotides, the CDR3 is TGTGCCAGCAGCACTAGTACCTACGAGCAGTACTTC. This translates into CASSTSTYEQYF.

V usage is TRBV5-5 and J usage is TRBJ1-5, with 7 bases matching TRBD1. The germline V gene has CDR1 SGHKS and CDR2 YYEKEE (reference sequence). The length of the CDR3 is 14 residues. J was trimmed by 2 bases and V by 4 bases; bases with no gene match: 3. Here the CDR3 DNA reads TGTGCCAGCAGCACCGGACAGGGCAATCAGCCCCAGCATTTT. Its protein is CASSTGQGNQPQHF.

The CDR3 coding sequence is TGCGCCAGCAGCAAGGGACAGGGACAAGAGACCCAGTACTTC. It translates to CASSKGQGQETQYF. V gene TRBV5-1 combines with J gene TRBJ2-5; 9 bases agree with TRBD1. This CDR3 has 14 residues. V gave up 4 bases and J gave up 2 bases; unmatched junction bases: 3. Germline lookup yields CDR1 SGHRS and CDR2 YFSETQ.

The genes are TRBV5-8 and TRBJ2-1; TRBD2 might be the D (6 bases). The CDR3 has 15 residues. V lost 6 bases, J lost 5 bases, and 18 bases lay in between. CDR1 and CDR2 (germline): SGHTS, YDEGEE. CDR3 nucleotide sequence: TGTGCCAGCACCTCACCGGGGGACGTGAACAATGAGCAGTTCTTC. Its protein is CASTSPGDVNNEQFF.